The present T cell receptor beta chain was sequenced within a study of blood T cell repertoires in COVID-19. Data came from immunoSEQ multiplex PCR; TCRdb stores just in-frame clones and leaves some out. The table includes some 150,000 clones, 87% detected once. The CDR3 has 12 residues. The V and J ends lost 6 bases and 7 bases, in that order; junction bases with no gene match: 4. CDR1 ENHRY and CDR2 SYGVKD come from the germline V gene. This rearrangement joins TRBV10-3 to TRBJ2-7, with 9 bases lining up with TRBD1. This receptor was identified in a man aged 50 to 59 who had recovered from COVID-19. The specimen was peripheral blood. CDR3 sequence (DNA): TGTGCCATCAGGACAGGGGGTTGGGAGCAGTACTTC. It encodes CAIRTGGWEQYF.